This entry lists 26 T cell receptor beta chains sequenced from one sample in a study of control samples from healthy donors and cancer patients. Assay: immunoSEQ multiplex PCR; the TCRdb copy retains only in-frame clones and omits some. Of some 80,000 clones in the sample, around nine tenths were seen once. The specimen was PBMCs. All receptors derive from a woman in her fifties or sixties with head and neck cancer.

J is TRBJ2-1 and V is TRBV12-5; 12 bases are a match to TRBD1. Germline V gene sequence: CDR1 LGHNT, CDR2 FRNRAP. The CDR3 is 15 residues long. The junction had 10 bases not matched to a gene; V was cut back by 8 bases and J by 8 bases. The CDR3 reads CASKPGQGAFDEQFF. CDR3 nucleotides: TGTGCTAGTAAACCGGGACAGGGGGCATTCGATGAGCAGTTCTTC. Full variable domain (outside the CDR3, taken from reference TRBV12-5 and TRBJ2-1): DARVTQTPRHKVTEMGQEVTMRCQPILGHNTVFWYRQTMMQGLELLAYFRNRAPLDDSGMPKDRFSAEMPDATLATLKIQPSEPRDSAVYFCASKPGQGAFDEQFFGPGTRLTVL.

This clone was detected only a few times. The J gene is TRBJ1-3, the V gene TRBV5-8, with D possibly being TRBD1 (6 bases). The CDR3 spans 16 residues. Trimming removed 0 bases at V and 4 bases at J, with 14 bases between. Per the germline V gene, CDR1 is SGHTS and CDR2 is YDEGEE. The CDR3 spells CASSLGTGILGNTIYF. CDR3 DNA sequence: TGTGCCAGCAGCTTGGGAACAGGGATACTAGGAAACACCATATATTTT. Full variable domain (missing parts from reference TRBV5-8 and TRBJ1-3): EAGVTQSPTHLIKTRGQQATLRCSPISGHTSVYWYQQALGLGLQFLLWYDEGEERNRGNFPPRFSGRQFPNYSSELNVNALELEDSALYLCASSLGTGILGNTIYFGEGSWLTVV.

The chain combines TRBV7-9 with TRBJ2-5; TRBD1 agrees at 8 bases. Germline-derived CDR1 and CDR2 are SEHNR and FQNEAQ (reference sequence). The CDR3 is 13 residues long. Losses at the gene ends were 5 bases for V and 4 bases for J; bases not matched to a gene: 3. Written as DNA, the CDR3 is TGTGCCAGCAGCCCCAGGGGGCGAGAGACCCAGTACTTC. It encodes CASSPRGRETQYF.

This clone was counted a single time. The V and J genes are TRBV7-9 and TRBJ2-3; TRBD1 is a possible D gene (6 bases). The V and J ends lost 1 base and 3 bases respectively, with 11 bases between them. This CDR3 has 15 residues. The germline CDR1 and CDR2 sequences are SEHNR and FQNEAQ (reference sequence). The CDR3 sequence is CASSLVPRGTDTQYF. CDR3 bases: TGTGCCAGCAGCTTAGTCCCCAGGGGAACAGATACGCAGTATTTT.

This sequence joins TRBV7-2 and TRBJ1-5; D is possibly TRBD1 (5 bases). Between the trimmed V and J ends, which lost 3 bases and 1 base, there was a span of 22 bases. CDR3 length equals 19 residues. Germline lookup yields CDR1 SGHTA and CDR2 FQGNSA. CDR3 in amino acids: CASSFNPGGKRYSNQPQHF. In DNA form, the CDR3 reads TGTGCCAGCAGCTTTAATCCGGGGGGGAAACGATACAGCAATCAGCCCCAGCATTTT.

This chain joins TRBV28 and TRBJ2-7, with D perhaps matching TRBD1 (6 bases). Trimming shortened V by 10 bases and J by 3 bases, and 31 bases separated the two germline ends. From germline, CDR1 is MDHEN and CDR2 SYDVKM. This CDR3 is 18 amino acids long. The CDR3 region has the DNA TGTGCCACCTCGAAGTCATGGGGGCTGGGGGCTATTAGCTACGAGCAGTACTTC. It translates to CATSKSWGLGAISYEQYF.

CDR3 residues: CAIRTMDSPGGTEAFF. The CDR3 DNA is TGTGCCATCAGGACAATGGACAGCCCGGGGGGCACTGAAGCTTTCTTT. This sequence joins TRBV10-3 and TRBJ1-1; D perhaps matches TRBD1 (6 bases). Trimming removed 6 bases from V and 4 bases from J, with 21 bases in between. The CDR3 is 16 residues long. Germline loops: CDR1 ENHRY, CDR2 SYGVKD.

The gene calls are TRBV27 and TRBJ2-3; 13 nucleotides line up with TRBD2. Germline V gene lookup returns CDR1 MNHEY and CDR2 SMNVEV (reference sequence). With 7 bases clipped from V and 6 bases from J, the junction kept 10 bases outside the gene matches. CDR3 length: 16 amino acids. The CDR3 is CASTPLAGGNWDTQYF. The CDR3, as DNA: TGTGCCAGCACCCCACTAGCGGGAGGGAATTGGGATACGCAGTATTTT.

The chain has TRBV11-3 and TRBJ2-5; a weak D match, TRBD1 (6 bases). Trimming cost V 3 bases and J 5 bases, with 19 bases left between them. Germline CDR1 is SGHNT and CDR2 is YENEEA. The CDR3 runs to 16 residues. The CDR3, as DNA: TGTGCCAGCAGCTTTGGGACCTCACAGGGTCGGGAGACCCAGTACTTC. Protein: CASSFGTSQGRETQYF.

In its sample, this clone was seen once. The genes are TRBV4-2 and TRBJ1-6; no reliable D call. The CDR3 runs to 16 residues. V was cut by 0 bases and J by 6 bases, with 12 bases left in between. Per germline, CDR1 LGHNA and CDR2 YNFKEQ. CDR3 sequence (DNA): TGTGCCAGCAGCCAAGATCGCCAGGTTCTTAATTCACCCCTCCACTTT. It yields the protein CASSQDRQVLNSPLHF.

This clone was recorded only once. At the DNA level, this CDR3 is encoded by other sequences in the same sample as well. J is TRBJ2-7 and V is TRBV29-1; D remains ambiguous. The CDR3 is 12 amino acids. Per the germline V gene, CDR1 is SQVTM and CDR2 is ANQGSEA. V was pared by 5 bases and J by 0 bases, with 8 bases between. CDR3 nucleotides: TGCAGCGTTCGGGTCAACTCCTACGAGCAGTACTTC. Protein: CSVRVNSYEQYF.

The CDR3 loop is CASKAGTFDNEQFF. The CDR3 nucleotides are TGTGCCAGCAAAGCGGGAACCTTCGACAATGAGCAGTTCTTC. V usage is TRBV2 and J usage is TRBJ2-1; 7 positions match TRBD2. V lost 7 bases, J lost 5 bases, and 8 bases stayed unmatched. This CDR3 has 14 amino acids. Looked up from germline, CDR1 is SNHLY and CDR2 is FYNNEI.

The gene calls are TRBV3-1 (or the pseudogene TRBV3-2) and TRBJ1-1, with D uncertain. There are 13 residues in the CDR3. Trimming removed 0 bases from V and 7 bases from J, with 9 bases in between. Germline-derived CDR1 and CDR2 are LGHDT and YNNKEL (reference sequence). The CDR3 region has the DNA TGTGCCAGCAGCCAAGATCCCCGGGGTGAAGCTTTCTTT. Encoded protein: CASSQDPRGEAFF.

The count of this clone is one. The chain recombines TRBV29-1 with TRBJ2-5; the D gene is possibly TRBD2 (5 bases). CDR1 and CDR2 (germline): SQVTM, ANQGSEA. CDR3 length: 13 residues. V lost 3 bases to trimming and J lost 2 bases, with 10 bases between them. CDR3 in amino acids: CSVESDLQETQYF. CDR3 bases: TGCAGCGTTGAGTCGGACTTACAAGAGACCCAGTACTTC.

The chain combines TRBV6-2 or TRBV6-3 with TRBJ1-2; D gene ambiguous. The CDR3 is 15 amino acids. V gave up 5 bases and J gave up 1 base, with 14 bases separating them. Germline CDR1 reads MNHEY; CDR2 reads SVGEGT. DNA of the CDR3: TGTGCCAGCAGTACAGACCAAGAAGGTAACTATGGCTACACCTTC. Translation gives CASSTDQEGNYGYTF.

The chain has TRBV3-1 (or the pseudogene TRBV3-2) and TRBJ2-2; D is perhaps TRBD2 (6 bases). In germline, CDR1 is LGHDT, CDR2 YNNKEL (reference sequence). Trimming took off 7 bases at V and 4 bases at J, with 13 bases between the two ends. The CDR3 has 14 residues. CDR3 protein: CASTTLRGTGELFF. CDR3 nucleotide sequence: TGTGCCAGCACAACGTTGCGGGGCACCGGGGAGCTGTTTTTT.

Only a few counts were recorded for this clone. The CDR3 is CASSPSGRADTQYF. The CDR3 bases are TGTGCCAGCAGTCCTAGCGGGAGGGCCGATACGCAGTATTTT. The V gene is TRBV28, the J gene TRBJ2-3; 12 nucleotides agree with TRBD2. The CDR3 loop spans 14 amino acids. CDR1 is MDHEN, CDR2 SYDVKM, per germline. Unmatched junction bases numbered 3, after V lost 5 bases and J lost 6 bases.

The chain employs TRBV24-1 and TRBJ2-1; 8 bases map to TRBD2. This CDR3 region has 15 residues. Per germline, CDR1 KGHDR and CDR2 SFDVKD. With 3 bases clipped from V and 10 bases from J, the junction kept 10 bases outside the gene matches. CDR3 sequence: CATSDAGGGPAEQFF. In nucleotides, the CDR3 is TGTGCCACCAGTGATGCGGGGGGAGGGCCTGCGGAGCAGTTCTTC.

The chain is built from TRBV27 and TRBJ2-1; 7 positions agree with TRBD2. Germline CDR1 is MNHEY and CDR2 is SMNVEV (reference sequence). V trimming: 4 bases; J trimming: 0 bases; junction bases outside the gene matches: 3. The CDR3 loop spans 15 amino acids. The CDR3: CASSSGGSSYNEQFF. The CDR3 bases are TGTGCCAGCAGTTCGGGCGGGAGCTCCTACAATGAGCAGTTCTTC.

V gene TRBV5-1 combines with J gene TRBJ1-3, with 9 bases fitting TRBD1. In germline, CDR1 is SGHRS, CDR2 YFSETQ. The CDR3 runs 17 residues. With 1 base clipped from V and 3 bases from J, the junction kept 8 bases outside the gene matches. CDR3 sequence reads: CASSLSGQGLYGNTIYF. The CDR3 DNA sequence: TGCGCCAGCAGCTTGTCGGGACAGGGTTTGTATGGAAACACCATATATTTT.

In its sample, this clone was seen once. The chain carries TRBV9 and TRBJ1-1; tentatively, D is TRBD1 (5 bases). CDR3 length: 12 residues. CDR1 and CDR2 from the germline V gene are SGDLS and YYNGEE. The V and J ends lost 4 bases and 8 bases respectively, with 12 bases between them. CDR3 coding DNA: TGTGCCAGCAGCCCCTACGACAGAGAAGCTTTCTTT. This gives the protein CASSPYDREAFF.

The count of this clone is one. The rearrangement links TRBV6-5 to TRBJ2-2, with TRBD2 matching 9 bases. CDR3 size: 15 residues. With V trimmed by 8 bases and J by 0 bases, 4 bases remained unmatched. In germline, CDR1 is MNHEY, CDR2 SVGAGI. CDR3 loop: CASRIAGANTGELFF. In DNA, the CDR3 is TGTGCCAGCCGCATAGCGGGAGCGAACACCGGGGAGCTGTTTTTT.

Here the CDR3 reads CASSVAPSYNEQFF. DNA for the CDR3: TGTGCCAGCAGCGTGGCTCCCTCCTACAATGAGCAGTTCTTC. The chain uses TRBV9 and TRBJ2-1; D uncertain. The germline CDR1 and CDR2 sequences are SGDLS and YYNGEE. The V and J ends lost 2 bases and 0 bases respectively, with 6 bases between them. The CDR3 runs to 14 residues.

The chain carries TRBV5-1 and TRBJ2-5; TRBD1 matches 7 bases. CDR3 size: 15 residues. The germline V gene encodes CDR1 SGHRS and CDR2 YFSETQ. V lost 4 bases to trimming and J lost 1 base; unmatched junction nucleotides: 7. CDR3 sequence (DNA): TGCGCCAGCAGCCCCGACAGGGCCTCCCAAGAGACCCAGTACTTC. Its protein product is CASSPDRASQETQYF.

The genes are TRBV24-1 and TRBJ2-1; 9 bases are shared with TRBD1. V shed 4 bases and J 7 bases; nucleotides not matched to a gene: 10. CDR3 size: 16 residues. The germline CDR1 and CDR2 sequences are KGHDR and SFDVKD. CDR3 region: CATSEVTGGTLNEQFF. The CDR3 nucleotides read TGTGCCACCAGTGAGGTGACAGGGGGAACCCTAAATGAGCAGTTCTTC.

The chain recombines TRBV24-1 with TRBJ2-5, with D hard to call. The germline gives CDR1 KGHDR, CDR2 SFDVKD. CDR3 size: 14 residues. Trimming left V 3 bases short and J 4 bases short, with 11 bases between. The CDR3 DNA sequence: TGTGCCACCAGTGATGCGCCTCCCGGAGAGACCCAGTACTTC. Translating it yields CATSDAPPGETQYF.